Below are 11 T cell receptor beta chains sequenced from a single sample in a study of blood T cells in healthy people across ages. Primed by a sample-barcoded 5' primer and a J-beta primer mix, a second PCR proceeded for 7 to 11 cycles. Each CDR3 protein gets one entry after TCRdb re-called the 5' RACE reads with MiXCR. The data show 700,000 to 950,000 distinct CDR3 sequences, with 35% to 45% seen just once and more than 20% held by the top ten. The sample consisted of blood. The receptor set was obtained from an older woman in good health.

The chain uses TRBV19 and TRBJ2-5; D could derive from TRBD1 or TRBD2 (5 bases each). CDR3 length: 14 residues. Germline CDR1 and CDR2: LNHDA and SQIVND (reference sequence). V shed 5 bases and J shed 11 bases, with 21 bases lying between them. CDR3 nucleotides: TGTGCCAGTAGTCCCGGGACCAGCAACAATGAGCAGTACTTC. Its protein is CASSPGTSNNEQYF.

This clonotype appeared many times. The chain employs TRBV25-1 and TRBJ2-5; D remains ambiguous. The CDR3 runs to 15 residues. Germline-derived CDR1 and CDR2 are MGHDK and SYGVNS. Trimming stripped 7 bases from V and 2 bases from J, with 17 bases between. CDR3 nucleotide sequence: TGTGCCAGCACTACCCGTGTAGGACCTCAAGAGACCCAGTACTTC. Protein sequence: CASTTRVGPQETQYF.

This clonotype has ten or more counts. V is TRBV3-1 and J is TRBJ2-7; no clear D gene. Looked up from germline, CDR1 is LGHDT and CDR2 is YNNKEL (reference sequence). V was trimmed by 4 bases and J by 7 bases, leaving 11 bases between them. This CDR3 is 12 amino acids long. The CDR3 nucleotides read TGTGCCAGCAGCCCCGTCTTAGGGGAGCAGTACTTC. Translation: CASSPVLGEQYF.

This clonotype was observed a few times. The chain uses TRBV6-2 or TRBV6-3 and TRBJ1-1; no firm D call. The CDR3 has 11 residues. V lost 2 bases, J lost 6 bases, and 4 bases lay in between. The germline CDR1 and CDR2 sequences are MNHEY and SVGEGT. The CDR3 spells CASSYPPEAFF. The CDR3 DNA reads as TGTGCCAGCAGTTACCCCCCTGAAGCTTTCTTT.

This rearrangement joins TRBV3-1 to TRBJ2-1; 15 bases are a match to TRBD2. Germline values: CDR1 LGHDT, CDR2 YNNKEL (reference sequence). The CDR3 runs 19 residues. J lost 7 bases, V lost 0 bases, and 10 bases had no gene match. Here the CDR3 reads CASSQEASGLAGGRNEQFF. The CDR3 DNA reads as TGTGCCAGCAGCCAAGAAGCTTCCGGACTAGCGGGAGGGAGGAATGAGCAGTTCTTC.

The CDR3: CASSLVEGRNTGELFF. For the CDR3, the DNA is TGCGCCAGCAGCTTGGTGGAGGGAAGGAACACCGGGGAGCTGTTTTTT. V is TRBV5-1 and J is TRBJ2-2, with D possibly TRBD2 on 6 matching bases. V lost 0 bases to trimming and J lost 1 base, with 10 bases between them. Germline CDR1 and CDR2: SGHRS and YFSETQ. The CDR3 consists of 16 residues.

This clonotype was counted many times. The V gene is TRBV3-1, the J gene TRBJ2-7; D gene uncertain. CDR1 LGHDT and CDR2 YNNKEL come from the germline V gene (reference sequence). V lost 5 bases, J lost 2 bases, and 7 bases lay in between. The CDR3 totals 12 residues. This CDR3 reads CASSYTPYEQYF. The CDR3, as DNA: TGTGCCAGCAGCTACACCCCCTACGAGCAGTACTTC.

This clonotype was seen once. The rearrangement links TRBV28 to TRBJ1-5; no firm D call. From germline, CDR1 is MDHEN and CDR2 SYDVKM. The CDR3 covers 12 residues. Deletions cut 6 bases from V and 0 bases from J, with 3 bases between. Written as DNA, the CDR3 is TGTGCCAGCAGGGTTAGCAATCAGCCCCAGCATTTT. This sequence encodes CASRVSNQPQHF.

This clonotype was counted many times. The chain uses TRBV7-2 and TRBJ2-1; a weak D match, TRBD1 (7 bases). CDR3 length: 16 amino acids. With 1 base removed from V and 4 bases from J, the gap between germline ends came to 14 bases. Germline-derived CDR1 and CDR2 are SGHTA and FQGNSA. Here the CDR3 DNA reads TGTGCCAGCAGCTTAGGCCGCGGGACAGCATACAATGAGCAGTTCTTC. Its protein is CASSLGRGTAYNEQFF. Full variable domain (rest looked up from reference TRBV7-2 and TRBJ2-1): GAGVSQSPSNKVTEKGKDVELRCDPISGHTALYWYRQSLGQGLEFLIYFQGNSAPDKSGLPSDRFSAERTGGSVSTLTIQRTQQEDSAVYLCASSLGRGTAYNEQFFGPGTRLTVL.

This clonotype was seen many times. The gene calls are TRBV20-1 and TRBJ1-1; a weak D match, TRBD1 (5 bases). V was trimmed by 0 bases and J by 7 bases, leaving 15 bases between them. This CDR3 is 14 amino acids long. Germline lookup yields CDR1 DFQATT and CDR2 SNEGSKA (reference sequence). This CDR3 is CSARDQGGSCEAFF. The CDR3 DNA sequence: TGCAGTGCTAGAGATCAGGGAGGGAGTTGTGAAGCTTTCTTT.

The CDR3: CSAVRPSYNEQFF. The CDR3 nucleotides are TGCAGTGCCGTCAGGCCCTCCTACAATGAGCAGTTCTTC. The chain combines TRBV20-1 with TRBJ2-1; no firm D call. The V end lost 6 bases, the J end lost 0 bases, and 9 bases lay between the germline ends. The CDR3 consists of 13 residues. Germline V CDR1 and CDR2: DFQATT, SNEGSKA (reference sequence).